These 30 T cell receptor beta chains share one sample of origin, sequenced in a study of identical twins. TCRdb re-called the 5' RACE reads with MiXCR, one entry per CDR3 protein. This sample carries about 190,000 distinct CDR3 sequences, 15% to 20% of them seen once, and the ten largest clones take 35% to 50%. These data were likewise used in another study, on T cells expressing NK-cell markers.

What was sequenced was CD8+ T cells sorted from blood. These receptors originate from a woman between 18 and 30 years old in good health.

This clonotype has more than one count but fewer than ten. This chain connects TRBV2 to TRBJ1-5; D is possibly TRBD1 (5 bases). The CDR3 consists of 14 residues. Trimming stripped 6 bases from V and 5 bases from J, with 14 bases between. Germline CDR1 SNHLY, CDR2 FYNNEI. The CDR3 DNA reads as TGTGCCAGCAGGCCATCTGGGGCTCATCAGCCCCAGCATTTT. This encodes CASRPSGAHQPQHF.

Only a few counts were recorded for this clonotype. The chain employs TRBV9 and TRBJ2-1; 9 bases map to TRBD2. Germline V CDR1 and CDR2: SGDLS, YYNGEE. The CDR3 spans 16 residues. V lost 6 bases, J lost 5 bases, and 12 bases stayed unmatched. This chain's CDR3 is CASTTFGTSYNNEQFF. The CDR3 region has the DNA TGTGCCAGCACCACTTTCGGGACTAGCTATAACAATGAGCAGTTCTTC.

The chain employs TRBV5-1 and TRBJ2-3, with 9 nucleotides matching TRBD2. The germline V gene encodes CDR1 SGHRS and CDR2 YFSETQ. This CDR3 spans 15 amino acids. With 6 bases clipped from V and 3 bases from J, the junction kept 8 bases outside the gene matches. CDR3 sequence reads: CASKGGSGRTDTQYF. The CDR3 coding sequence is TGCGCCAGCAAGGGAGGTAGCGGGAGAACAGATACGCAGTATTTT. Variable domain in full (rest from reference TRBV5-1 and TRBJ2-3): KAGVTQTPRYLIKTRGQQVTLSCSPISGHRSVSWYQQTPGQGLQFLFEYFSETQRNKGNFPGRFSGRQFSNSRSEMNVSTLELGDSALYLCASKGGSGRTDTQYFGPGTRLTVL.

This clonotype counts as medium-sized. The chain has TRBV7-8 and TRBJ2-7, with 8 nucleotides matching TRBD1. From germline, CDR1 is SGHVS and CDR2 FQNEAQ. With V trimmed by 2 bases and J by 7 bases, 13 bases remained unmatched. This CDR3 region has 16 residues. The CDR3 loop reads CASSLFYPDRDGEQYF. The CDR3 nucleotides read TGTGCCAGCAGCTTATTTTACCCGGACAGGGACGGAGAGCAGTACTTC.

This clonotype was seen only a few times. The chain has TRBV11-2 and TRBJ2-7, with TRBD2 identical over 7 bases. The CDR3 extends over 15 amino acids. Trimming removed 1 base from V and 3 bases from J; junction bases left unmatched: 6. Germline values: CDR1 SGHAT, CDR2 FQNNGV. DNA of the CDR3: TGTGCCAGCAGCTTAGGGCGGGAGCGACGCTACGAGCAGTACTTC. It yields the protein CASSLGRERRYEQYF. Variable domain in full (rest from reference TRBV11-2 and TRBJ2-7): EAGVAQSPRYKIIEKRQSVAFWCNPISGHATLYWYQQILGQGPKLLIQFQNNGVVDDSQLPKDRFSAERLKGVDSTLKIQPAKLEDSAVYLCASSLGRERRYEQYFGPGTRLTVT.

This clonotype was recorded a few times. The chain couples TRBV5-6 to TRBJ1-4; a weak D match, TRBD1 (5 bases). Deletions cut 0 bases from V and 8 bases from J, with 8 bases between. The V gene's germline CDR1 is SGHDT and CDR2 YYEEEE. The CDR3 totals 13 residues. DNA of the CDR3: TGTGCCAGCAGCTTGGTGCAGGGCGAAAAACTGTTTTTT. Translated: CASSLVQGEKLFF.

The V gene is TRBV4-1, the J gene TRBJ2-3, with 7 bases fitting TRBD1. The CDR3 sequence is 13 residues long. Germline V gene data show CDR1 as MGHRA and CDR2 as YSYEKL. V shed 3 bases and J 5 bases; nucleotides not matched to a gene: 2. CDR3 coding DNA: TGCGCCAGCAGCCACAGACAGGGAGATACGCAGTATTTT. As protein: CASSHRQGDTQYF.

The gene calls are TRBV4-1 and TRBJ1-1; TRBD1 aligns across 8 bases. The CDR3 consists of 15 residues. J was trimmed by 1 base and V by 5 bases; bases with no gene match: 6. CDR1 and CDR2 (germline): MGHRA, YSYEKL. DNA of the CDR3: TGCGCCAGCAGCTCTCCGGGGACAGGGAACACTGAAGCTTTCTTT. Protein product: CASSSPGTGNTEAFF.

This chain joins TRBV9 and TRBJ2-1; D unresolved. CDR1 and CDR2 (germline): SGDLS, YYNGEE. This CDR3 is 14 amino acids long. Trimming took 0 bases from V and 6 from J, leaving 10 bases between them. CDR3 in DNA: TGTGCCAGCAGCGTAGAAGGGCCCTCCAATGAGCAGTTCTTC. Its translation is CASSVEGPSNEQFF.

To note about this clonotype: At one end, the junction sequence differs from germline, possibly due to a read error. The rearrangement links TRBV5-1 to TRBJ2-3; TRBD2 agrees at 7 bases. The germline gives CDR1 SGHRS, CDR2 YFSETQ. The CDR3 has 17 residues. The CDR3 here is CASSLPSSGGGTVTQYF. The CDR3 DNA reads TGCGCCAGCAGCCTCCCGTCTAGCGGAGGCGGCACAGTTACGCAGTATTTT.

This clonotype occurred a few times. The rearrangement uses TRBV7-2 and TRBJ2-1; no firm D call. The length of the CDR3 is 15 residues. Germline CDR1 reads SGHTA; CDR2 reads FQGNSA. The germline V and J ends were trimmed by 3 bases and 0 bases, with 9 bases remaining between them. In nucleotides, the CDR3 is TGTGCCAGCAGCTTTTGGCAAAGCTCCTACAATGAGCAGTTCTTC. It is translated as CASSFWQSSYNEQFF.

CDR3 amino acids: CASSQERRFYWHEQYF. CDR3 nucleotides: TGTGCCAGCAGCCAAGAACGGAGGTTTTACTGGCACGAGCAGTACTTC. The V gene is TRBV4-2, the J gene TRBJ2-7; possible D gene TRBD2, 5 bases. This CDR3 spans 16 amino acids. Germline CDR1 LGHNA, CDR2 YNFKEQ. V was cut by 0 bases and J by 5 bases, with 17 bases left in between.

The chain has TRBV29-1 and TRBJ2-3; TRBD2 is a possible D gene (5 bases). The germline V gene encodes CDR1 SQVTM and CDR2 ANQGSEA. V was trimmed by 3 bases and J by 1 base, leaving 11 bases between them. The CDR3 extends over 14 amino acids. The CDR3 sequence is CSVDLGSGTDTQYF. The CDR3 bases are TGCAGCGTTGATTTGGGTAGCGGCACAGATACGCAGTATTTT.

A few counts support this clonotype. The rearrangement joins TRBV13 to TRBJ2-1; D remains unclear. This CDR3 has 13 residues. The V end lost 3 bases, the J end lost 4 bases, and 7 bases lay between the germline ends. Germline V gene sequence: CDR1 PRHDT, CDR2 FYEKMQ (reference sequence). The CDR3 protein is CASSLRNYNEQFF. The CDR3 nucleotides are TGTGCCAGCAGCTTGCGCAATTACAATGAGCAGTTCTTC.

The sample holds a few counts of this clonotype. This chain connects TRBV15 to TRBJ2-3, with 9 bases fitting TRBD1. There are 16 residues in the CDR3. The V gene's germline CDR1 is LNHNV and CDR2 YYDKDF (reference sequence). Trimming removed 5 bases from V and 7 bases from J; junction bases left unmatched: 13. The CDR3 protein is CATSFVRDRGFYTQYF. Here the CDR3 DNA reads TGTGCCACCAGCTTTGTCCGAGACAGGGGGTTTTATACGCAGTATTTT. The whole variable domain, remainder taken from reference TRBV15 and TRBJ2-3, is DAMVIQNPRYQVTQFGKPVTLSCSQTLNHNVMYWYQQKSSQAPKLLFHYYDKDFNNEADTPDNFQSRRPNTSFCFLDIRSPGLGDTAMYLCATSFVRDRGFYTQYFGPGTRLTVL.

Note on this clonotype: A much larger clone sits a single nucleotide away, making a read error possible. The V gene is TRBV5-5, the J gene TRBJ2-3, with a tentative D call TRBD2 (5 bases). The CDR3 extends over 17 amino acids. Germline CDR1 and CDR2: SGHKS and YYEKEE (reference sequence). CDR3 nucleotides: TGTGCCGGCAGCTTGTGGCCCGACGGGGAGCATACAGATACGCAGTATTTT. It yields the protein CAGSLWPDGEHTDTQYF. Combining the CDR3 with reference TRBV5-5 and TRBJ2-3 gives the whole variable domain DAGVTQSPTHLIKTRGQQVTLRCSPISGHKSVSWYQQVLGQGPQFIFQYYEKEERGRGNFPDRFSARQFPNYSSELNVNALLLGDSALYLCAGSLWPDGEHTDTQYFGPGTRLTVL.

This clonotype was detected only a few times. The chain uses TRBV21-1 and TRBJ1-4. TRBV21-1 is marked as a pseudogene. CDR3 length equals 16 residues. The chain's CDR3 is CASSKEGGEANEKLFF. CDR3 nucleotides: TGTGCCAGCAGCAAAGAGGGCGGGGAGGCCAATGAAAAACTGTTTTTT.

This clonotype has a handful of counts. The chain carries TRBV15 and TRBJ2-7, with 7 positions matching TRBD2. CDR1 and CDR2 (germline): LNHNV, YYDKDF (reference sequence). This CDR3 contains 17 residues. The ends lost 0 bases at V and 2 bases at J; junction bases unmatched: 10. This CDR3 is CATSRETGGSPPYEQYF. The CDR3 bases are TGTGCCACCAGCAGAGAGACGGGCGGGAGTCCGCCCTACGAGCAGTACTTC.

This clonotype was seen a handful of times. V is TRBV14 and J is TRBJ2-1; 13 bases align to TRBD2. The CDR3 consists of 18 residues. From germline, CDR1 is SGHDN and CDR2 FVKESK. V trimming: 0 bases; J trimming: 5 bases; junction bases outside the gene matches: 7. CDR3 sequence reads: CASSQDLGTSGINNEQFF. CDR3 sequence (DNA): TGTGCCAGCAGCCAAGATTTGGGGACTAGCGGGATAAACAATGAGCAGTTCTTC. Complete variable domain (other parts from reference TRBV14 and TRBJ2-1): EAGVTQFPSHSVIEKGQTVTLRCDPISGHDNLYWYRRVMGKEIKFLLHFVKESKQDESGMPNNRFLAERTGGTYSTLKVQPAELEDSGVYFCASSQDLGTSGINNEQFFGPGTRLTVL.

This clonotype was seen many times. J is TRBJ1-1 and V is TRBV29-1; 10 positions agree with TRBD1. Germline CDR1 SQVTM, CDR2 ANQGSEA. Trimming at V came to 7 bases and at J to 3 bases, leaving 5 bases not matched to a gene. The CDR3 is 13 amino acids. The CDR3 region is CSAEGTGDTEAFF. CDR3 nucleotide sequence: TGCAGCGCCGAAGGGACAGGGGACACTGAAGCTTTCTTT.

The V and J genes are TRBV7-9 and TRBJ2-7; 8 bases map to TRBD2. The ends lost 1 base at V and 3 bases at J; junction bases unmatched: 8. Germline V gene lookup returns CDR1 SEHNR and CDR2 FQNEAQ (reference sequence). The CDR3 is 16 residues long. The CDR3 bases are TGTGCCAGCAGCTTAGAGGTAGCGGGACGATTCTACGAGCAGTACTTC. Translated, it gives CASSLEVAGRFYEQYF.

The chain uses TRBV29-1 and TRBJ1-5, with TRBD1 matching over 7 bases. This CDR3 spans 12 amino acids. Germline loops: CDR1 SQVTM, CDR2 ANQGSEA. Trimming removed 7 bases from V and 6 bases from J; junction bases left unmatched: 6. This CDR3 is CSDRDRGQPQHF. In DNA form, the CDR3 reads TGCAGCGACCGGGACAGAGGTCAGCCCCAGCATTTT.

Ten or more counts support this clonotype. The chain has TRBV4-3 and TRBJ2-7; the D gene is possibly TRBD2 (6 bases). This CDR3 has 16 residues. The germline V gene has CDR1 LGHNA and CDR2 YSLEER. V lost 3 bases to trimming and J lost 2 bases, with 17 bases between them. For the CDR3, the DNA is TGCGCCAGCAGCCACCAAAAGCGGGCAAGACCCTACGAGCAGTACTTC. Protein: CASSHQKRARPYEQYF.

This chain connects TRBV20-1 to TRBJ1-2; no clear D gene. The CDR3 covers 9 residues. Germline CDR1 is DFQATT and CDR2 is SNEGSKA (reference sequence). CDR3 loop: CTRTYGYTF. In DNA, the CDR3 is TGCACCCGGACCTATGGCTACACCTTC.

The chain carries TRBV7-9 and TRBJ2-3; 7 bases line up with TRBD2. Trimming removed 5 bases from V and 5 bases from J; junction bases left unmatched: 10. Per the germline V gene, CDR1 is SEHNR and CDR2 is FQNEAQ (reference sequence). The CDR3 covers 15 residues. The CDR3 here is CASSNTRGRLDTQYF. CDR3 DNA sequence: TGTGCCAGCAGCAACACACGCGGGAGATTAGATACGCAGTATTTT.

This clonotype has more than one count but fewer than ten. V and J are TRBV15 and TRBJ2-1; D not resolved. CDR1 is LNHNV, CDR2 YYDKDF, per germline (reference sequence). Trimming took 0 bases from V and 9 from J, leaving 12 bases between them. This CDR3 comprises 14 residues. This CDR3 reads CATSRDRTAAEQFF. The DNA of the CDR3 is TGTGCCACCAGCAGAGACAGGACGGCCGCTGAGCAGTTCTTC.

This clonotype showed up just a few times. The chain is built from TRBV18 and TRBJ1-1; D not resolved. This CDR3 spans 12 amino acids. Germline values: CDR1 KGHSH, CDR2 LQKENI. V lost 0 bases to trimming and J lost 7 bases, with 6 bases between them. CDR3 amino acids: CASSPPAGEAFF. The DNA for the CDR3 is TGTGCCAGCTCACCACCTGCAGGTGAAGCTTTCTTT.

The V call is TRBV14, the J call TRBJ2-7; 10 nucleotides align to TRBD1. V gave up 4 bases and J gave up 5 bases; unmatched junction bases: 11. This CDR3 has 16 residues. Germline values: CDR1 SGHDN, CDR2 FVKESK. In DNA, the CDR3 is TGTGCCAGCAGCCCCCAAGTGTCCGGGACAGGGGACGAGCAGTACTTC. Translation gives CASSPQVSGTGDEQYF.

The chain's CDR3 is CATSSGEIAMNTEAFF. Here the CDR3 DNA reads TGTGCCACCAGCAGTGGGGAGATAGCCATGAACACTGAAGCTTTCTTT. The chain links TRBV15 to TRBJ1-1; D not resolved. Germline V gives CDR1 LNHNV, CDR2 YYDKDF (reference sequence). This CDR3 spans 16 amino acids. Between the trimmed V and J ends, which lost 3 bases and 0 bases, there was a span of 14 bases.

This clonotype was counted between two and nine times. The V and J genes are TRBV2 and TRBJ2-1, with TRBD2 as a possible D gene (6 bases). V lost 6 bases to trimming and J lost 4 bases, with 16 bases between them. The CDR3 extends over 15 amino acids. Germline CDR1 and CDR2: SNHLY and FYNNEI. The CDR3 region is CASRQGGRSYNEQFF. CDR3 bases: TGTGCCAGCAGGCAGGGAGGACGATCGTACAATGAGCAGTTCTTC.